The 27 T cell receptor beta chains presented below share a single source sample, sequenced in a study of T cell responses to AZD1222 COVID-19 vaccine. Here immunoSEQ multiplex PCR was the method, and the copy in TCRdb shows in-frame clones only, minus some. The table lists more than 70,000 clones, approximately 88% of them singletons, with 4.5% to 5% in the top ten. This specimen consisted of peripheral blood, obtained 28 days after the second AZD1222 dose. All receptors derive from an adult who received the AZD1222 COVID-19 vaccine.

This chain links TRBV7-9 with TRBJ2-3, with no clear D. Germline CDR1 reads SEHNR; CDR2 reads FQNEAQ (reference sequence). The CDR3 runs to 12 residues. V dropped 4 bases and J dropped 6 bases, with 8 bases sitting between them. For the CDR3, the DNA is TGTGCCAGCAGCTCTACTACGGATACGCAGTATTTT. Translation gives CASSSTTDTQYF.

This clone was picked up a small number of times. The V and J genes are TRBV9 and TRBJ1-1, with 9 positions matching TRBD1. V shed 3 bases and J 9 bases; nucleotides not matched to a gene: 12. From germline, CDR1 is SGDLS and CDR2 YYNGEE. The CDR3 covers 15 residues. The CDR3: CASSAGSGTGRQAFF. The CDR3 region has the DNA TGTGCCAGCAGCGCCGGCTCCGGGACAGGGAGACAAGCTTTCTTT.

The chain is built from TRBV11-1 and TRBJ2-1; the D gene is possibly TRBD1 (5 bases). The CDR3 consists of 13 residues. The germline V gene encodes CDR1 SGHAT and CDR2 FQDESV (reference sequence). V lost 4 bases and J 3 bases, leaving 7 bases between the germline ends. CDR3 sequence reads: CASSYDSYNEQFF. The CDR3 region has the DNA TGTGCCAGCAGCTACGACAGCTACAATGAGCAGTTCTTC.

In DNA form, the CDR3 reads TGTGCCAGTAGTCTTCGTTCCAATCAGCCCCAGCATTTT. Translating it yields CASSLRSNQPQHF. The gene calls are TRBV19 and TRBJ1-5; D not certain. The CDR3 spans 13 residues. V lost 5 bases and J lost 3, with 8 bases in between. Germline CDR1 LNHDA, CDR2 SQIVND (reference sequence).

The count of this clone is one. The chain links TRBV4-1 to TRBJ1-5; D not certain. This CDR3 has 14 residues. Trimming removed 1 base at V and 7 bases at J, with 11 bases between. CDR1 is MGHRA and CDR2 is YSYEKL in the germline V gene. CDR3 sequence reads: CASSQGDSGQPQHF. The CDR3 DNA sequence: TGCGCCAGCAGCCAAGGGGATTCGGGCCAGCCCCAGCATTTT.

This clone has a handful of counts. The chain employs TRBV15 and TRBJ1-1; no reliable D call. This CDR3 comprises 14 residues. V lost 0 bases, J lost 3 bases, and 8 bases lay in between. Germline V CDR1 and CDR2: LNHNV, YYDKDF (reference sequence). Here the CDR3 DNA reads TGTGCCACCAGCAGAGAATCGAGGGACACTGAAGCTTTCTTT. Encoded protein: CATSRESRDTEAFF.

The rearrangement uses TRBV27 and TRBJ2-6; D ambiguous. V lost 6 bases to trimming and J lost 0 bases, with 9 bases between them. The CDR3 is made up of 15 amino acids. Per the germline V gene, CDR1 is MNHEY and CDR2 is SMNVEV (reference sequence). CDR3 sequence (DNA): TGTGCCAGCAGAAAGCCTTTCTCTGGGGCCAACGTCCTGACTTTC. Protein: CASRKPFSGANVLTF.

Of note for this clone: Relative to the germline gene, one junction end is altered; a read error may explain this. The chain combines TRBV18 with TRBJ1-1, with 9 bases lining up with TRBD1. This CDR3 is built from 17 residues. Germline V CDR1 and CDR2: KGHSH, LQKENI. CDR3 DNA: TGTGCCAGCACACCATCCGGGACAGGGTCCGTGAACACTGAAGCTTTCTTT. This encodes CASTPSGTGSVNTEAFF. Drawing the rest from reference TRBV18 and TRBJ1-1, the complete variable domain is NAGVMQNPRHLVRRRGQEARLRCSPMKGHSHVYWYRQLPEEGLKFMVYLQKENIIDESGMPKERFSAEFPKEGPSILRIQQVVRGDSAAYFCASTPSGTGSVNTEAFFGQGTRLTVV.

The chain carries TRBV2 and TRBJ1-2; D is undetermined. This CDR3 spans 14 amino acids. Germline CDR1 SNHLY, CDR2 FYNNEI. V was pared by 4 bases and J by 6 bases, with 15 bases between. DNA of the CDR3: TGTGCCAGCAGTGTGCTAGGGAACGCCCATGGCTACACCTTC. Its translation: CASSVLGNAHGYTF.

This sequence joins TRBV27 and TRBJ2-6; 11 bases are a match to TRBD1. V shed 6 bases, J shed 1 base, and the junction held 8 bases outside the gene matches. The CDR3 runs 18 residues. CDR1 and CDR2 from the germline V gene are MNHEY and SMNVEV (reference sequence). This chain's CDR3 is CASSPRGTGGSGANVLTF. The CDR3 nucleotides are TGTGCCAGCAGCCCCCGAGGGACAGGGGGGTCTGGGGCCAACGTCCTGACTTTC.

This clone was detected once. V gene TRBV27 combines with J gene TRBJ2-3; TRBD1 matches at 8 bases. The junction had 7 bases not matched to a gene; V was cut back by 5 bases and J by 6 bases. This CDR3 is built from 14 residues. The germline V gene encodes CDR1 MNHEY and CDR2 SMNVEV (reference sequence). The CDR3 DNA sequence: TGTGCCAGCAGTAGGCAGGGGGCGGCGGATACGCAGTATTTT. Amino acid sequence: CASSRQGAADTQYF.

The chain joins TRBV5-1 to TRBJ1-1; 7 bases fit TRBD1. The CDR3 runs to 16 residues. CDR1 is SGHRS, CDR2 YFSETQ, per germline. Trimming at V came to 4 bases and at J to 0 bases, leaving 9 bases not matched to a gene. In DNA form, the CDR3 reads TGCGCCAGCAGCCGACAGGGTGAAGGGATGAACACTGAAGCTTTCTTT. Translation gives CASSRQGEGMNTEAFF. Based on the CDR3 plus reference TRBV5-1 and TRBJ1-1, the full variable domain is KAGVTQTPRYLIKTRGQQVTLSCSPISGHRSVSWYQQTPGQGLQFLFEYFSETQRNKGNFPGRFSGRQFSNSRSEMNVSTLELGDSALYLCASSRQGEGMNTEAFFGQGTRLTVV.

The chain couples TRBV2 to TRBJ1-2; D call uncertain. The CDR3 spans 14 residues. Germline assignment: CDR1 SNHLY and CDR2 FYNNEI. The germline V and J ends were trimmed by 7 bases and 1 base, with 13 bases remaining between them. The CDR3 DNA sequence: TGTGCCAGCACTTTCTTACAGAGTAACTATGGCTACACCTTC. Its translation is CASTFLQSNYGYTF.

V is TRBV14 and J is TRBJ2-3, with D tentatively TRBD2 (7 bases). Germline CDR1 is SGHDN and CDR2 is FVKESK. Trimming removed 4 bases from V and 5 bases from J, with 19 bases in between. This CDR3 region has 16 residues. The chain's CDR3 is CASSRDLAGAGDTQYF. CDR3 nucleotides: TGTGCCAGCAGCCGTGACCTGGCGGGGGCGGGAGATACGCAGTATTTT. Complete variable domain (other parts from reference TRBV14 and TRBJ2-3): EAGVTQFPSHSVIEKGQTVTLRCDPISGHDNLYWYRRVMGKEIKFLLHFVKESKQDESGMPNNRFLAERTGGTYSTLKVQPAELEDSGVYFCASSRDLAGAGDTQYFGPGTRLTVL.

V usage is TRBV14 and J usage is TRBJ2-1, with 10 bases identical to TRBD2. The germline gives CDR1 SGHDN, CDR2 FVKESK. After removal of 1 base from V and 8 bases from J, the junction contained 8 bases not matched to a gene. The CDR3 consists of 16 residues. The CDR3 here is CASSQARLAGVHEQFF. Here the CDR3 DNA reads TGTGCCAGCAGCCAAGCCCGGCTAGCGGGGGTTCATGAGCAGTTCTTC.

The rearrangement uses TRBV18 and TRBJ1-4; 11 bases are shared with TRBD1. V was pared by 3 bases and J by 9 bases, with 3 bases of the junction left unmatched. Germline-derived CDR1 and CDR2 are KGHSH and LQKENI. The CDR3 consists of 14 residues. The CDR3 protein is CASSPADRGQKLFF. The CDR3 coding sequence is TGTGCCAGCTCACCTGCGGACAGGGGGCAAAAACTGTTTTTT.

This chain connects TRBV6-5 to TRBJ2-7, with 12 positions matching TRBD1. There are 15 residues in the CDR3. Germline CDR1 is MNHEY and CDR2 is SVGAGI. Losses at the gene ends were 6 bases for V and 7 bases for J; bases not matched to a gene: 10. The CDR3 loop reads CASSHPGQGAREQYF. The CDR3 nucleotides are TGTGCCAGCAGCCATCCGGGACAGGGGGCGCGTGAGCAGTACTTC.

This sequence joins TRBV6-5 and TRBJ2-7, with D possibly being TRBD1 or TRBD2 (5 bases each). CDR3 length: 14 amino acids. The V gene's germline CDR1 is MNHEY and CDR2 SVGAGI. V shed 7 bases and J shed 2 bases, with 15 bases lying between them. CDR3 bases: TGTGCCAGCAACCCTCCGGGACGGACCTACGAGCAGTACTTC. Its translation is CASNPPGRTYEQYF.

The chain couples TRBV2 to TRBJ1-1; 7 bases agree with TRBD1. Germline V gene sequence: CDR1 SNHLY, CDR2 FYNNEI. J was trimmed by 7 bases and V by 3 bases; bases with no gene match: 8. CDR3 length: 14 amino acids. CDR3 region: CASSDLEGGGEAFF. In DNA, the CDR3 is TGTGCCAGCAGTGATCTAGAAGGGGGCGGTGAAGCTTTCTTT.

The V and J genes are TRBV18 and TRBJ1-3; TRBD1 matches 8 bases. J was trimmed by 2 bases and V by 6 bases; bases with no gene match: 3. This CDR3 is built from 14 residues. Germline V CDR1 and CDR2: KGHSH, LQKENI. CDR3 sequence (DNA): TGTGCCAGCTCCCCGACAGGGGCTGGAAACACCATATATTTT. Amino acid sequence: CASSPTGAGNTIYF.

This clone was seen a single time. This sequence joins TRBV27 and TRBJ1-5; 7 bases fit TRBD1. CDR3 length: 14 residues. V gave up 6 bases and J gave up 5 bases; unmatched junction bases: 7. Looked up from germline, CDR1 is MNHEY and CDR2 is SMNVEV (reference sequence). The CDR3 reads CASSQVRGDQPQHF. In DNA form, the CDR3 reads TGTGCCAGCAGCCAGGTCAGGGGGGATCAGCCCCAGCATTTT.

The chain links TRBV5-4 to TRBJ1-2; 8 positions agree with TRBD1. The germline V gene has CDR1 SGHNT and CDR2 YYREEE (reference sequence). The length of the CDR3 is 14 residues. The J segment lost 8 bases and the V segment lost 3 bases, leaving 9 bases of the junction unmatched. The DNA for the CDR3 is TGTGCCAGCAGCTCCGGGACAGGCCTAAGCGGCTACACCTTC. As protein: CASSSGTGLSGYTF.

The V and J genes are TRBV5-1 and TRBJ2-1, with a possible D match to TRBD2 (6 bases). The CDR3 loop spans 16 amino acids. V shed 0 bases and J shed 3 bases, with 13 bases lying between them. CDR1 SGHRS and CDR2 YFSETQ come from the germline V gene. CDR3 amino acids: CASSLGLGGGYNEQFF. The CDR3 DNA follows: TGCGCCAGCAGCTTGGGGTTGGGAGGAGGCTACAATGAGCAGTTCTTC.

The rearrangement uses TRBV5-6 and TRBJ2-2; D possibly matches TRBD1 or TRBD2 (5 bases each). Germline assignment: CDR1 SGHDT and CDR2 YYEEEE. The CDR3 loop spans 14 amino acids. V was shortened by 2 bases and J by 7 bases, with 12 bases between the two germline ends. The CDR3 spells CASSLRGVGGELFF. For the CDR3, the DNA is TGTGCCAGCAGCTTACGAGGGGTAGGCGGGGAGCTGTTTTTT. Combining the CDR3 with reference TRBV5-6 and TRBJ2-2 gives the whole variable domain DAGVTQSPTHLIKTRGQQVTLRCSPKSGHDTVSWYQQALGQGPQFIFQYYEEEERQRGNFPDRFSGHQFPNYSSELNVNALLLGDSALYLCASSLRGVGGELFFGEGSRLTVL.

The V and J genes are TRBV27 and TRBJ1-6; unclear D gene. The ends were cut back, 8 bases at V and 6 bases at J, with 8 bases in the middle. The CDR3 sequence is 12 residues long. CDR1 and CDR2 (germline): MNHEY, SMNVEV (reference sequence). DNA for the CDR3: TGTGCCAGCGCCGACGTTAATTCACCCCTCCACTTT. Protein sequence: CASADVNSPLHF.

The rearrangement links TRBV5-1 to TRBJ2-1, with unresolved D. Germline CDR1 is SGHRS and CDR2 is YFSETQ. The CDR3 covers 13 residues. Trimming cost V 4 bases and J 2 bases, with 7 bases left between them. As DNA, the CDR3 is TGCGCCAGCAGCATAGACGCCTACAATGAGCAGTTCTTC. Translated: CASSIDAYNEQFF.

The V call is TRBV11-2, the J call TRBJ2-7; tentative D call: TRBD2 (6 bases). Deletions cut 4 bases from V and 6 bases from J, with 10 bases between. CDR3 size: 12 residues. CDR1 and CDR2 (germline): SGHAT, FQNNGV. Written as DNA, the CDR3 is TGTGCCAGCAGCTCGGGGAGGTTCGAGCAGTACTTC. Its translation: CASSSGRFEQYF.